This TCR beta chain was sequenced during a study of T cells in Graves' hyperthyroidism and ophthalmopathy. On the study more broadly: At the time of initial diagnosis and before any treatment, peripheral blood was collected. Study-wide points: In simple terms, a model built on 13 V-J features told ophthalmopathy apart from stable hyperthyroidism. Most thyroid clonotypes expanded above 0.001 were also detected in blood.

The CDR3 is 17 amino acids. V lost 4 bases to trimming and J lost 4 bases; unmatched junction nucleotides: 9. CDR1 is MNHNS and CDR2 is SASEGT in the germline V gene. TCR beta CDR3 sequences were amplified from RNA transcripts. During a first-round RT-PCR of the TCR CDR3, the HTBI primer set was used. MiXCR was run by TCRdb on the multiplex PCR reads, yielding one entry per CDR3 protein. The sample lists about 480,000 distinct CDR3 sequences, roughly an eighth occurring once. In this sample, this clonotype turned up many times. No antigen is known for it. V gene TRBV6-1 combines with J gene TRBJ2-3; the match to TRBD2 covers 12 bases. This TCR came from a woman aged 18-29 years with Graves' hyperthyroidism. Sequenced material: blood. This CDR3 is CASSGHRLAGVPDTQYF. In DNA, the CDR3 is TGTGCCAGCAGTGGCCACCGACTAGCGGGAGTACCAGATACGCAGTATTTT.